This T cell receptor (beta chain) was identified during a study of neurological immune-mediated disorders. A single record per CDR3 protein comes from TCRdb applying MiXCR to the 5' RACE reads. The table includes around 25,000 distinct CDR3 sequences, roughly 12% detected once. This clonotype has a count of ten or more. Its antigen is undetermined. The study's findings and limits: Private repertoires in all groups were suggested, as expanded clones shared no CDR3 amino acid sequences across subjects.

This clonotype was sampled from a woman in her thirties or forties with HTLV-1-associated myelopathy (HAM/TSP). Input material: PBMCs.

The CDR3 sequence is CASSLEPAQETQYF. The CDR3, as DNA: TGTGCCAGCAGCTTAGAACCAGCTCAGGAGACCCAGTACTTC. The chain combines TRBV7-2 with TRBJ2-5; no firm D call. Looked up from germline, CDR1 is SGHTA and CDR2 is FQGNSA. This CDR3 comprises 14 residues. Trimming removed 1 base from V and 5 bases from J, with 11 bases in between.